This T cell receptor beta chain was documented in a study of monozygotic twins with cystic fibrosis. Study-level background: Libraries were built from roughly 3 micrograms of fragmented DNA using about 16 PCR cycles. Study-wide results and caveats: V usage most resembled the co-twin in 13 of 16 pairs. Shared CDR3 numbers were not associated with age, concordance or severity. Nucleotide-identical clonotype sharing was significantly higher within monozygotic CF twin pairs than between unrelated CF individuals.

As for this clone: Its antigen is unknown.

Only in-frame clones appear in the TCRdb table, and some are missing; sequencing was by immunoSEQ multiplex PCR. The sample has about 14,000 clones; around 93% are singletons. The specimen sequenced was blood. This receptor was obtained from a girl aged 2-10 years with cystic fibrosis.

CDR3 in amino acids: CASSFAGEQYF. The CDR3 DNA reads TGTGCCAGCAGCTTCGCGGGCGAGCAGTACTTC. The gene calls are TRBV11-2 and TRBJ2-7; a weak D match, TRBD2 (5 bases). V lost 3 bases and J lost 6, with 6 bases in between. The CDR3 extends over 11 amino acids. Germline V gives CDR1 SGHAT, CDR2 FQNNGV.